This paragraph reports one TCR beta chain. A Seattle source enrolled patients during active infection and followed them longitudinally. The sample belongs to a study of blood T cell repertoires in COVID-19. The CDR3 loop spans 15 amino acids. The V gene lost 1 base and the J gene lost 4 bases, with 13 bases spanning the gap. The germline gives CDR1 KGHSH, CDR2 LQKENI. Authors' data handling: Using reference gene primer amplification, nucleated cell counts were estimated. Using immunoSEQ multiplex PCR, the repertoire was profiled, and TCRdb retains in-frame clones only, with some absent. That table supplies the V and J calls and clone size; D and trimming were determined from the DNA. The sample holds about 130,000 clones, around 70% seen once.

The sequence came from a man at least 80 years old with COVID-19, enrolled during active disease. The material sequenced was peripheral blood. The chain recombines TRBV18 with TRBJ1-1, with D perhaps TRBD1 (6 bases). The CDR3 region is CASSPRQGLGTEAFF. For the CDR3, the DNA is TGTGCCAGCTCACCACGGCAGGGGTTGGGCACTGAAGCTTTCTTT.